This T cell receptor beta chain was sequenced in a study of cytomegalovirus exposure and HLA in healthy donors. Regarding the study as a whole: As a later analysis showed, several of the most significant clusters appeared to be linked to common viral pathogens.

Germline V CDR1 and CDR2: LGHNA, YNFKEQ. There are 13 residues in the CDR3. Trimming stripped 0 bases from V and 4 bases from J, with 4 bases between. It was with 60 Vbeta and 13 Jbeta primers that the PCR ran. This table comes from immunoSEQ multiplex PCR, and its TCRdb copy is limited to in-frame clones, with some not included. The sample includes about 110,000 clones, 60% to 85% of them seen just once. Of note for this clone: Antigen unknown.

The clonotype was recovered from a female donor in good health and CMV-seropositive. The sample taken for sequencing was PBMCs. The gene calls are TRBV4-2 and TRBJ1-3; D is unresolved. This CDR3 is CASSQDIGNTIYF. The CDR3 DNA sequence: TGTGCCAGCAGCCAAGATATAGGAAACACCATATATTTT.